Listed here is a single T cell receptor (beta chain). There is no known antigen for this receptor. The sample holds no much larger clone one base away, and base qualities are not on file. The sample originates from a study of regulatory T cells in long-lasting Graves disease listed by TCRdb under 2021. Regarding the research as a whole: Antithyroid drugs had been taken for less than 3 months by newly diagnosed Graves' disease patients. Patients with persistent Graves' disease were compared with patients with newly diagnosed Graves' disease using TCR sequencing and RNA sequencing of peripheral blood. The study took place in China and was registered as a clinical trial. TCR sequencing covered around 13 persistent and around 20 newly diagnosed Graves' disease patients, approximately 33 samples in total.

What the study reported, not specific to this receptor: Compared with newly diagnosed patients, persistent Graves' disease patients had lower TCR Shannon entropy and fewer highly expanded clones, which suggests clonal expansion. More public clonotypes were shared among persistent patients (around 2,600) than among newly diagnosed patients (approximately 1,000). As a limitation, the authors acknowledged that the small sample size may reduce accuracy. Sequencing and analysis were restricted to the TCR beta chain. The study examined only peripheral blood because the primary lesion, thyroid tissue, could not be accessed.

The time point label corresponds to: newly diagnosed GD, antithyroid drugs for less than 3 months. For both TCR sequencing and RNA sequencing, RNA was extracted from PBMCs using TRIzol. The diagnosis of Graves' disease followed American Thyroid Association guidelines. Patients were recruited from an endocrinology department in Xi'an, China. Each patient gave around 9 milliliters of peripheral blood, collected in an EDTA anticoagulant tube. Ficoll Paque Plus density gradient separation was used to isolate PBMCs, and no further T cell sorting was done. An Agilent 2100 Bioanalyzer and agarose gel were used to assess RNA quality, and a NanoDrop 2000 was used to measure RNA concentration. The library came from multiplex PCR. This sample was sequenced with an Illumina HiSeq 4000. To build TCR beta libraries, CDR3 regions were amplified by Arm-PCR using iRepertoire HTBI primers. Gel purification was performed on PCR products prior to sequencing. The study's processing was this. Gene usage analysis of CDR3 amino acid clonotypes relied on the roughly 64 TRBV and 14 TRBJ segments identified across samples. COPE and FqMerger were used to merge the filtered high-quality paired reads into contigs. Contigs were aligned with BLAST to IMGT TRBV, TRBD and TRBJ reference genes, and CDR3 was defined per IMGT. Any clonotype with a frequency above 0.1% was classified as a highly expanded clone. Shannon entropy served as the measure of repertoire diversity, while the Gini coefficient captured V-J evenness. A clonotype was considered public if more than one individual shared it. TCRdb itself trimmed the public reads at Q25 with fastp, ran MiXCR and retained productive beta chains. One record per CDR3 amino acid sequence lists the most common genes and DNA. TCRdb's processing, not the study's, gives the V and J calls here. The sample has fewer than 400,000 distinct CDR3 sequences on record, 15% to 20% of them singletons. The top ten clonotypes cover about two fifths of the sample.

The material sequenced was peripheral blood mononuclear cells (PBMCs), taken at new diagnosis, from a patient treated with antithyroid drugs. The clonotype originates from a female donor with Graves disease.

The nucleotides read TGTGCCACCGGACAGGGGGCGAAGGAAAAACTGTTTTTT. This gives the protein CATGQGAKEKLFF. The chain links TRBV25-1 with TRBJ1-4, with 11 junctional bases fitting TRBD1. The CDR3 spans 13 residues, from the cysteine through the phenylalanine. Only the CDR3 part of the read is kept: 39 bases, read in frame from the first base. Relative to germline, V is missing 10 bases and J is missing 8 bases, with 6 bases of the junction outside any gene match. For CDR1 and CDR2, the germline V gene lists MGHDK and SYGVNS. The CDR3, completed at both ends by the reference TRBV25-1 and TRBJ1-4 genes, gives the full variable domain EADIYQTPRYLVIGTGKKITLECSQTMGHDKMYWYQQDPGMELHLIHYSYGVNSTEKGDLSSESTVSRIRTEHFPLTLESARPSHTSQYLCATGQGAKEKLFFGSGTQLSVL.